The 29 T cell receptor beta chains in this list originate from one sample, sequenced in a study of shared clonotypes between healthy human individuals. The repertoire was sequenced with immunoSEQ multiplex PCR; TCRdb's copy has only in-frame clones and lacks some. Altogether approximately 940,000 clones are present, approximately 80% being singletons, with the ten largest covering approximately 1.5%. The sample comprised memory CD4+ T cells sorted from blood. Sample subset: CD45RA-negative fraction. Source of these receptors: a man aged 18 to 30 in good health.

The chain is built from TRBV14 and TRBJ1-2; 10 positions match TRBD1. Germline V gene sequence: CDR1 SGHDN, CDR2 FVKESK. After removal of 3 bases from V and 6 bases from J, the junction contained 7 bases not matched to a gene. This CDR3 has 15 residues. CDR3 DNA: TGTGCCAGCAGCCAGGACAGGGGGAATTGGAATGGCTACACCTTC. Translation: CASSQDRGNWNGYTF.

This chain links TRBV7-6 with TRBJ2-1, with D perhaps TRBD2 (7 bases). Germline assignment: CDR1 SGHVS and CDR2 FNYEAQ. The CDR3 runs 13 residues. V lost 7 bases and J 9 bases, leaving 16 bases between the germline ends. The CDR3 DNA reads as TGTGCCAGCAATGGGGGGGCGGGCACTGAGCAGTTCTTC. Translated: CASNGGAGTEQFF.

The chain combines TRBV4-2 with TRBJ2-2, with a weak D call TRBD2 (7 bases). Between the trimmed V and J ends, which lost 4 bases and 2 bases, there was a span of 20 bases. The CDR3 extends over 18 amino acids. Looked up from germline, CDR1 is LGHNA and CDR2 is YNFKEQ. Here the CDR3 reads CASSRIRGAGANTGELFF. CDR3 nucleotides: TGTGCCAGCAGCCGCATAAGGGGCGCGGGGGCCAACACCGGGGAGCTGTTTTTT.

The chain links TRBV6-5 to TRBJ1-2; the D gene is possibly TRBD1 (6 bases). The V gene lost 0 bases and the J gene lost 8 bases, with 13 bases spanning the gap. Germline values: CDR1 MNHEY, CDR2 SVGAGI. The CDR3 is made up of 14 amino acids. CDR3 residues: CASSYSTGNRGYTF. The CDR3, as DNA: TGTGCCAGCAGTTACTCTACAGGGAATAGGGGCTACACCTTC.

Turning to this clone: This CDR3 is also generated by other DNA sequences in the sample. This chain joins TRBV28 and TRBJ1-4, with D possibly TRBD1 on 5 matching bases. CDR1 and CDR2 (germline): MDHEN, SYDVKM. This CDR3 spans 13 amino acids. V lost 6 bases, J lost 4 bases, and 9 bases lay in between. The CDR3 DNA is TGTGCCAGCAGGGGGGGAGGTAATGAAAAACTGTTTTTT. It translates to CASRGGGNEKLFF.

This sequence joins TRBV2 and TRBJ1-1, with D possibly being TRBD1 (5 bases). CDR1 and CDR2 from the germline V gene are SNHLY and FYNNEI. The CDR3 consists of 13 residues. Trimming took 6 bases from V and 7 from J, leaving 15 bases between them. The CDR3 loop reads CASSHQGINEAFF. The CDR3, as DNA: TGTGCCAGCAGCCACCAGGGAATTAATGAAGCTTTCTTT. Based on the CDR3 plus reference TRBV2 and TRBJ1-1, the full variable domain is EPEVTQTPSHQVTQMGQEVILRCVPISNHLYFYWYRQILGQKVEFLVSFYNNEISEKSEIFDDQFSVERPDGSNFTLKIRSTKLEDSAMYFCASSHQGINEAFFGQGTRLTVV.

This chain connects TRBV18 to TRBJ1-3, with TRBD1 as a possible D gene (5 bases). The CDR3 runs 16 residues. The ends were cut back, 4 bases at V and 0 bases at J, with 13 bases in the middle. In germline, CDR1 is KGHSH, CDR2 LQKENI. The CDR3 is CASSHGTPLSGNTIYF. CDR3 sequence (DNA): TGTGCCAGCTCACATGGGACGCCTCTCTCTGGAAACACCATATATTTT.

This clone was recorded a few times. This chain links TRBV18 with TRBJ2-7, with a possible D match to TRBD1 (8 bases). The CDR3 is 15 amino acids. V was pared by 5 bases and J by 3 bases, with 17 bases between. Germline V gene data show CDR1 as KGHSH and CDR2 as LQKENI. The CDR3 loop reads CASSVGGTGLYEQYF. In DNA form, the CDR3 reads TGTGCCAGCTCAGTCGGGGGGACAGGTCTCTACGAGCAGTACTTC.

A remark on this clone: The junction and the germline gene differ at one end; a read error may be behind it. Different DNA sequences within this sample yield the same CDR3. The chain is built from TRBV7-7 and TRBJ2-7; D is perhaps TRBD1 (5 bases). Germline CDR1 is SSHAT and CDR2 is FNYEAQ (reference sequence). The CDR3 contains 15 residues. The CDR3 loop is CASSLGQGGSYEQYF. The CDR3 nucleotides read TGTGCTAGCAGCTTAGGCCAGGGTGGATCCTACGAGCAGTACTTC.

V and J are TRBV5-4 and TRBJ1-2; 9 nucleotides agree with TRBD1. Germline assignment: CDR1 SGHNT and CDR2 YYREEE (reference sequence). The CDR3 extends over 15 amino acids. V gave up 0 bases and J gave up 7 bases; unmatched junction bases: 7. In DNA form, the CDR3 reads TGTGCCAGCAGCTTGGCCCTTCCGGGACAGGGTGGCTACACCTTC. This sequence encodes CASSLALPGQGGYTF.

A note on this clone: Additional DNA sequences in this sample encode the identical CDR3. This sequence joins TRBV5-1 and TRBJ2-4; 7 nucleotides align to TRBD2. This CDR3 is 17 amino acids long. J lost 0 bases, V lost 4 bases, and 10 bases had no gene match. Germline CDR1 and CDR2: SGHRS and YFSETQ. This CDR3 is CASSPGRGEGAKNIQYF. Written as DNA, the CDR3 is TGCGCCAGCAGCCCTGGCCGCGGGGAGGGAGCCAAAAACATTCAGTACTTC. The whole variable domain, filled in from reference TRBV5-1 and TRBJ2-4, reads KAGVTQTPRYLIKTRGQQVTLSCSPISGHRSVSWYQQTPGQGLQFLFEYFSETQRNKGNFPGRFSGRQFSNSRSEMNVSTLELGDSALYLCASSPGRGEGAKNIQYFGAGTRLSVL.

The chain links TRBV20-1 to TRBJ2-7; a weak D match, TRBD2 (6 bases). Germline V gives CDR1 DFQATT, CDR2 SNEGSKA (reference sequence). CDR3 length: 11 residues. V lost 4 bases and J lost 5, with 9 bases in between. CDR3: CSATGGNEQYF. The CDR3, as DNA: TGCAGTGCTACTGGGGGGAACGAGCAGTACTTC.

The V and J genes are TRBV6-5 and TRBJ1-2; 10 bases align to TRBD1. Germline values: CDR1 MNHEY, CDR2 SVGAGI. CDR3 length equals 16 residues. V lost 0 bases to trimming and J lost 2 bases; unmatched junction nucleotides: 3. The CDR3: CASSYSGQGVNYGYTF. In DNA, the CDR3 is TGTGCCAGCAGTTACTCCGGACAGGGGGTGAACTATGGCTACACCTTC.

The chain joins TRBV4-1 to TRBJ1-2, with D possibly matching TRBD1 (6 bases). Germline V gene data show CDR1 as MGHRA and CDR2 as YSYEKL. V lost 10 bases and J lost 2, with 20 bases in between. This CDR3 has 15 amino acids. The CDR3 DNA sequence: TGCGCCACCTTTAGTTTTCAACAGGGAAACTATGGCTACACCTTC. This gives the protein CATFSFQQGNYGYTF.

The J gene is TRBJ1-5, the V gene TRBV6-1, with D possibly matching TRBD1 (6 bases). CDR3 size: 17 residues. Germline V gene lookup returns CDR1 MNHNS and CDR2 SASEGT. V was trimmed by 0 bases and J by 4 bases, leaving 16 bases between them. CDR3: CASSEAPPGTSNQPQHF. Written as DNA, the CDR3 is TGTGCCAGCAGTGAAGCGCCCCCCGGGACAAGTAATCAGCCCCAGCATTTT.

This clone was seen a single time. V gene TRBV2 combines with J gene TRBJ2-5, with D possibly TRBD2 on 5 matching bases. Germline CDR1 reads SNHLY; CDR2 reads FYNNEI. The CDR3 spans 13 residues. Trimming stripped 7 bases from V and 1 base from J, with 10 bases between. The CDR3 sequence: CASTGLIQETQYF. For the CDR3, the DNA is TGTGCCAGCACTGGACTGATCCAAGAGACCCAGTACTTC.

The rearrangement links TRBV6-5 to TRBJ1-3; TRBD1 aligns across 7 bases. This CDR3 region has 14 residues. Trimming removed 6 bases from V and 4 bases from J; junction bases left unmatched: 6. The germline V gene encodes CDR1 MNHEY and CDR2 SVGAGI. Written as DNA, the CDR3 is TGTGCCAGCAGGGCCGTACAGGGGGGAAACACCATATATTTT. Translated, it gives CASRAVQGGNTIYF.

The chain combines TRBV4-1 with TRBJ1-4; D might be TRBD1 (5 bases). The CDR3 has 15 residues. Germline assignment: CDR1 MGHRA and CDR2 YSYEKL. V gave up 1 base and J gave up 10 bases, with 16 bases separating them. Here the CDR3 DNA reads TGCGCCAGCAGCCAAGTGAGGGGTCAAATGAGAAAACTGTTTTTT. It yields the protein CASSQVRGQMRKLFF.

V and J are TRBV21-1 and TRBJ1-5. TRBV21-1 is labeled a pseudogene. The CDR3 consists of 16 residues. The CDR3 spells CASSKVGSENRQPQHF. The CDR3 nucleotides are TGTGCCAGCAGCAAAGTTGGCAGCGAAAACCGTCAGCCCCAGCATTTT.

The chain couples TRBV28 to TRBJ2-3; tentatively, D is TRBD1 (6 bases). This CDR3 has 15 amino acids. V was trimmed by 4 bases and J by 2 bases, leaving 13 bases between them. The germline gives CDR1 MDHEN, CDR2 SYDVKM. The CDR3 reads CASSWTRTVTDTQYF. DNA of the CDR3: TGTGCCAGCAGTTGGACTCGGACAGTCACAGATACGCAGTATTTT.

The J gene is TRBJ2-5, the V gene TRBV18; a weak D match, TRBD2 (5 bases). CDR1 KGHSH and CDR2 LQKENI come from the germline V gene. The CDR3 consists of 15 residues. V was trimmed by 6 bases and J by 5 bases, leaving 19 bases between them. This CDR3 reads CASSRTGKTAETQYF. The CDR3 DNA reads TGTGCCAGCTCTCGGACGGGAAAGACTGCGGAGACCCAGTACTTC.

CDR3 region: CASSLQGTGNYEQYF. As DNA, the CDR3 is TGTGCCAGTAGCCTCCAGGGTACCGGTAACTACGAGCAGTACTTC. The rearrangement links TRBV19 to TRBJ2-7; possible D gene TRBD1, 5 bases. The CDR3 runs to 15 residues. Germline CDR1 is LNHDA and CDR2 is SQIVND (reference sequence). Trimming cost V 6 bases and J 3 bases, with 18 bases left between them. The full variable domain, with the rest looked up from reference TRBV19 and TRBJ2-7, is DGGITQSPKYLFRKEGQNVTLSCEQNLNHDAMYWYRQDPGQGLRLIYYSQIVNDFQKGDIAEGYSVSREKKESFPLTVTSAQKNPTAFYLCASSLQGTGNYEQYFGPGTRLTVT.

This chain links TRBV27 with TRBJ1-2; D unresolved. The V gene lost 2 bases and the J gene lost 9 bases, with 13 bases spanning the gap. This CDR3 has 13 amino acids. Germline loops: CDR1 MNHEY, CDR2 SMNVEV (reference sequence). The CDR3: CASSLSPTLSYTF. The CDR3 region has the DNA TGTGCCAGCAGTTTAAGCCCAACTCTAAGCTACACCTTC.

The chain joins TRBV28 to TRBJ1-4, with D maybe TRBD1 (5 bases). The ends were cut back, 6 bases at V and 8 bases at J, with 22 bases in the middle. This CDR3 contains 16 residues. Germline CDR1 reads MDHEN; CDR2 reads SYDVKM. The chain's CDR3 is CASRPHGAAGEEKLFF. CDR3 bases: TGTGCCAGCAGACCTCACGGGGCTGCGGGAGAGGAAAAACTGTTTTTT.

A note on this clone: Its ends do not fully match the called genes, so a read error is possible. V gene TRBV27 combines with J gene TRBJ2-1; D is ambiguous. This CDR3 has 13 amino acids. Germline-derived CDR1 and CDR2 are MNHEY and SMNVEV (reference sequence). The CDR3 nucleotides read TGTGCCAGCAGGCAGACACAATACACTGAGCAGTTCTTC. As protein: CASRQTQYTEQFF.

This chain joins TRBV9 and TRBJ1-6, with D uncertain. The germline V and J ends were trimmed by 4 bases and 3 bases, with 8 bases remaining between them. CDR3 size: 14 residues. From germline, CDR1 is SGDLS and CDR2 YYNGEE. The CDR3 bases are TGTGCCAGCAGCATCCGGGTCTATAATTCACCCCTCCACTTT. It yields the protein CASSIRVYNSPLHF.

The chain carries TRBV11-2 and TRBJ2-1; TRBD2 aligns across 7 bases. This CDR3 has 15 residues. The germline CDR1 and CDR2 sequences are SGHAT and FQNNGV. V gave up 1 base and J gave up 8 bases; unmatched junction bases: 8. CDR3 protein: CASSLGGGKSHEQFF. In DNA, the CDR3 is TGTGCCAGCAGCTTAGGCGGGGGAAAGAGTCATGAGCAGTTCTTC.

This clone has at least ten counts. This chain links TRBV7-9 with TRBJ2-7, with TRBD1 matching 9 bases. Germline assignment: CDR1 SEHNR and CDR2 FQNEAQ (reference sequence). The CDR3 totals 14 residues. V lost 5 bases, J lost 3 bases, and 5 bases stayed unmatched. CDR3: CASSRTGGGYEQYF. In DNA form, the CDR3 reads TGTGCCAGCAGCCGTACAGGGGGCGGCTACGAGCAGTACTTC.

This clone has ten or more counts. The chain recombines TRBV10-3 with TRBJ1-3; D gene uncertain. The CDR3 runs 15 residues. V lost 0 bases and J 0 bases, leaving 6 bases between the germline ends. Looked up from germline, CDR1 is ENHRY and CDR2 is SYGVKD. The CDR3 DNA sequence: TGTGCCATCAGTGAGTCGAACAACTCTGGAAACACCATATATTTT. Encoded protein: CAISESNNSGNTIYF.